The rows below give T cell receptor beta chains drawn from one sample of a study of T-cell reconstitution after alpha-beta-depleted transplantation in children. TCRdb called the PCR reads again in MiXCR, with one record for every CDR3 protein. This sample yields hundreds of thousands of distinct CDR3 sequences, of which around 13% are seen a single time; 0.65% to 0.9% belongs to the top ten. The material was PBMCs, obtained before TCRalphabeta/CD19-depleted stem cell transplant. All receptors derive from a girl aged 2-9 years with congenital amegakaryocytic thrombocytopenia, due to receive a stem cell transplant. CDR3s include the opening cysteine and the closing phenylalanine or tryptophan. D genes are given only for firm matches. A row's size may be missing; if present it is once, few, many or a size class.

cdr3_length: 11; v_call: TRBV20-1; d_call: .; j_call: TRBJ2-2; clone_size: many; cdr3_aa: CSARDLGELFF; cdr3_nt: TGCAGTGCTAGGGACCTCGGGGAGCTGTTTTTT
cdr3_length: 15; v_call: TRBV29-1; d_call: .; j_call: TRBJ2-7; clone_size: many; cdr3_aa: CSVEGGGERVDEQYF; cdr3_nt: TGCAGCGTTGAAGGAGGGGGAGAAAGAGTCGACGAGCAGTACTTC
cdr3_length: 15; v_call: TRBV7-9; d_call: TRBD1; j_call: TRBJ1-1; clone_size: few; cdr3_aa: CASSLGDRVYSGAFF; cdr3_nt: TGTGCCAGCAGCTTAGGTGACAGGGTTTATAGTGGGGCTTTCTTT
cdr3_length: 14; v_call: TRBV7-9; d_call: .; j_call: TRBJ2-1; clone_size: .; cdr3_aa: CASCLGLGYNEQFF; cdr3_nt: TGTGCCAGCTGCCTAGGACTCGGGTACAATGAGCAGTTCTTC
cdr3_length: 14; v_call: TRBV29-1; d_call: .; j_call: TRBJ2-1; clone_size: many; cdr3_aa: CSVWGSRSYNEQFF; cdr3_nt: TGCAGCGTGTGGGGGAGTAGGTCCTACAATGAGCAGTTCTTC
cdr3_length: 15; v_call: TRBV7-2; d_call: .; j_call: TRBJ1-2; clone_size: few; cdr3_aa: CANARPAGSNYGYTF; cdr3_nt: TGTGCCAACGCCCGCCCGGCGGGTTCTAACTATGGCTACACCTTC
cdr3_length: 14; v_call: TRBV28; d_call: .; j_call: TRBJ2-2; clone_size: few; cdr3_aa: CASHYLRDTGELFF; cdr3_nt: TGTGCCAGCCATTACCTCCGAGACACCGGGGAGCTGTTTTTT
cdr3_length: 15; v_call: TRBV7-3; d_call: .; j_call: TRBJ2-3; clone_size: many; cdr3_aa: CASSLSIQGTDTQYF; cdr3_nt: TGTGCCAGCAGCCTCTCCATCCAAGGCACAGATACGCAGTATTTT
cdr3_length: 16; v_call: TRBV6-5; d_call: .; j_call: TRBJ2-1; clone_size: .; cdr3_aa: CASSFDPGFSYNEQFF; cdr3_nt: TGTGCCAGCAGTTTTGATCCGGGATTCTCCTACAATGAGCAGTTCTTC
cdr3_length: 15; v_call: TRBV5-1; d_call: .; j_call: TRBJ2-7; clone_size: .; cdr3_aa: CASSLEGTTLYEQYF; cdr3_nt: TGCGCCAGCAGCTTGGAGGGGACCACTCTATACGAGCAGTACTTC
cdr3_length: 14; v_call: TRBV20-1; d_call: .; j_call: TRBJ2-7; clone_size: few; cdr3_aa: CSARPIPLGYEQYF; cdr3_nt: TGCAGTGCTAGACCTATTCCCCTAGGGTACGAGCAGTACTTC
cdr3_length: 14; v_call: TRBV20-1; d_call: .; j_call: TRBJ1-2; clone_size: many; cdr3_aa: CSARKVVAGYGYTF; cdr3_nt: TGCAGTGCTAGAAAAGTGGTGGCCGGCTATGGCTACACCTTC
cdr3_length: 14; v_call: TRBV20-1; d_call: TRBD2; j_call: TRBJ2-3; clone_size: many; cdr3_aa: CSARTSGDTDTQYF; cdr3_nt: TGCAGTGCTCGGACTAGCGGGGACACAGATACGCAGTATTTT
cdr3_length: 14; v_call: TRBV12-3/TRBV12-4; d_call: TRBD1; j_call: TRBJ1-4; clone_size: many; cdr3_aa: CASSFRDSNEKLFF; cdr3_nt: TGTGCCAGCAGTTTTAGGGACAGTAATGAAAAACTGTTTTTT
cdr3_length: 15; v_call: TRBV10-1; d_call: .; j_call: TRBJ2-3; clone_size: few; cdr3_aa: CASSEEMGSTDTQYF; cdr3_nt: TGCGCCAGCAGTGAGGAAATGGGTAGCACAGATACGCAGTATTTT
cdr3_length: 16; v_call: TRBV5-1; d_call: .; j_call: TRBJ1-3; clone_size: many; cdr3_aa: CASSIGTPDSGNTIYF; cdr3_nt: TGCGCCAGCAGCATCGGGACTCCCGACTCTGGAAACACCATATATTTT